The present entry profiles one T cell receptor beta chain with its context. Additional DNA sequences in this sample encode the identical CDR3. The sample comes from a study of shared clonotypes between healthy human individuals. All of the donors resided in Nashville, Tennessee, and each was a Caucasian adult. Sorted-subset replicate PCR reactions were performed with 200 ng DNA, corresponding to tens of thousands of T cell genomes. The table came from immunoSEQ multiplex PCR; TCRdb's copy has only in-frame clones and leaves some out. The table includes about 2.4 million clones, 93% detected once. The sample taken for sequencing was naive CD4+ T cells from PBMCs. Stated subset: CD45RA+ positively selected. The source of this sequence is a man between 18 and 29 years old in good health. Some clones in this sample may be carry-over from other donors' samples.

The CDR3 nucleotides read TGTGCCAGCAGCGTAGCGGGAGAGTACAATGAGCAGTTCTTC. Translating it yields CASSVAGEYNEQFF. The chain recombines TRBV9 with TRBJ2-1; D possibly corresponds to TRBD2 (6 bases). The CDR3 contains 14 residues. The V gene lost 0 bases and the J gene lost 4 bases, with 8 bases spanning the gap. Germline assignment: CDR1 SGDLS and CDR2 YYNGEE.